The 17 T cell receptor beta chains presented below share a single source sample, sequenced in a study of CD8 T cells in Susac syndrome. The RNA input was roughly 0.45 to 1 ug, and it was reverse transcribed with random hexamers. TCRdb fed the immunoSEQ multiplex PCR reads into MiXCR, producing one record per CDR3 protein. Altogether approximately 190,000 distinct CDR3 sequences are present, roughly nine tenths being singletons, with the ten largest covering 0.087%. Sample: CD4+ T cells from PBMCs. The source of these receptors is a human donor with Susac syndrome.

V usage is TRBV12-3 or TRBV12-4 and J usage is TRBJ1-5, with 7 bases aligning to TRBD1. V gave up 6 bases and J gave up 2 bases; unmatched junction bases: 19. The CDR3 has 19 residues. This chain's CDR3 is CASSLSPTFDREGNQPQHF. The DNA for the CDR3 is TGTGCCAGCAGCCTGAGCCCTACTTTCGACAGGGAGGGCAATCAGCCCCAGCATTTT.

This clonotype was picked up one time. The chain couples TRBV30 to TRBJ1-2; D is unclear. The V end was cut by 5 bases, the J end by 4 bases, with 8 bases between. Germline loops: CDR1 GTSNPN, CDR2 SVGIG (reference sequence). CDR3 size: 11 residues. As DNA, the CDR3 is TGTGCCTGGGCCACGGGCTATGGCTACACCTTC. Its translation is CAWATGYGYTF.

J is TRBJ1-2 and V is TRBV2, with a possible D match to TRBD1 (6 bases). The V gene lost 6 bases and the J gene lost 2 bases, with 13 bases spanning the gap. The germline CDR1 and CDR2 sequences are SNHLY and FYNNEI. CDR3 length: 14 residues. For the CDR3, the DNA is TGTGCCAGCAGCGCCCAGGGGAGCAACTATGGCTACACCTTC. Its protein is CASSAQGSNYGYTF. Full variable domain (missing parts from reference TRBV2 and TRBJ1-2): EPEVTQTPSHQVTQMGQEVILRCVPISNHLYFYWYRQILGQKVEFLVSFYNNEISEKSEIFDDQFSVERPDGSNFTLKIRSTKLEDSAMYFCASSAQGSNYGYTFGSGTRLTVV.

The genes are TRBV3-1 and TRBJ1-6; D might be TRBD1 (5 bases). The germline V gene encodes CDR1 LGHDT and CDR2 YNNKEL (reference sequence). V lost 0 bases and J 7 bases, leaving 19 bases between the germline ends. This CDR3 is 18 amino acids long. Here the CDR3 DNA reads TGTGCCAGCAGCCAAGATCTGCTCGACAGCCTTCTAAATTCACCCCTCCACTTT. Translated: CASSQDLLDSLLNSPLHF. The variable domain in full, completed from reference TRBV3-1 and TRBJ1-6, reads DTAVSQTPKYLVTQMGNDKSIKCEQNLGHDTMYWYKQDSKKFLKIMFSYNNKELIINETVPNRFSPKSPDKAHLNLHINSLELGDSAVYFCASSQDLLDSLLNSPLHFGNGTRLTVT.

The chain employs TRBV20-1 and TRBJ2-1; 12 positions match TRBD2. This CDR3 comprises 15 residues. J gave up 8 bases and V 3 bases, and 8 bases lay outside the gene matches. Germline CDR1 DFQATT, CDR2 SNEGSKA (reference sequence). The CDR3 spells CSARALAGGFDEQFF. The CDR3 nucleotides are TGCAGTGCTAGGGCCCTAGCGGGAGGGTTCGATGAGCAGTTCTTC.

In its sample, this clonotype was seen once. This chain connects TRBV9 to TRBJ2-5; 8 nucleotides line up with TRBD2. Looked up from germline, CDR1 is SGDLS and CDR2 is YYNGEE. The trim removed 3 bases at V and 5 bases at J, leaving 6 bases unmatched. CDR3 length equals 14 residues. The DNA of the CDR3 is TGTGCCAGCAGCGACCGTAGCGGGACGGAGACCCAGTACTTC. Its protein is CASSDRSGTETQYF.

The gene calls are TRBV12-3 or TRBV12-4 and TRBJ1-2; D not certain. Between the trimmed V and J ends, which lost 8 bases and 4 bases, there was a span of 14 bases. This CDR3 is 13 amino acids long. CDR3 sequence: CASGMAGTYGYTF. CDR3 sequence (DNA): TGTGCCAGCGGTATGGCAGGCACCTATGGCTACACCTTC.

The CDR3 spells CARGGLAGGQPLSNEQFF. CDR3 sequence (DNA): TGTGCCAGGGGGGGACTAGCGGGGGGGCAACCCCTTTCCAATGAGCAGTTCTTC. The rearrangement links TRBV6-4 to TRBJ2-1, with 16 bases fitting TRBD2. Trimming took 9 bases from V and 6 from J; bases not matched to a gene: 14. CDR1 MRHNA and CDR2 SNTAGT come from the germline V gene. The CDR3 has 18 residues.

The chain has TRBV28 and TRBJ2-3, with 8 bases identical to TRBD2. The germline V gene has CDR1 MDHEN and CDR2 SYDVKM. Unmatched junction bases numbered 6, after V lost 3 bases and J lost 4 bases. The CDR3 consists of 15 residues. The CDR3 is CASSFHGRAPDTQYF. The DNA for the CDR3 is TGTGCCAGCAGTTTTCACGGGAGGGCCCCAGATACGCAGTATTTT.

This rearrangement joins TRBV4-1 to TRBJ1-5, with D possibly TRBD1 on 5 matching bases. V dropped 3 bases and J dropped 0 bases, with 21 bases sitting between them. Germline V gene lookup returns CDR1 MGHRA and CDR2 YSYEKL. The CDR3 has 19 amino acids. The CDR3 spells CASSHPAARRGNSNQPQHF. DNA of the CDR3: TGCGCCAGCAGCCATCCCGCGGCGAGGAGGGGAAATAGCAATCAGCCCCAGCATTTT.

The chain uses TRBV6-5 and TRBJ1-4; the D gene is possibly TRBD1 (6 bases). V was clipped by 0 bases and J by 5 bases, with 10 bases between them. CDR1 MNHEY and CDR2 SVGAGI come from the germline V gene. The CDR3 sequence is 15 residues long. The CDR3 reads CASSYSRQENEKLFF. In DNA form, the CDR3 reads TGTGCCAGCAGTTACTCCCGACAGGAGAATGAAAAACTGTTTTTT.

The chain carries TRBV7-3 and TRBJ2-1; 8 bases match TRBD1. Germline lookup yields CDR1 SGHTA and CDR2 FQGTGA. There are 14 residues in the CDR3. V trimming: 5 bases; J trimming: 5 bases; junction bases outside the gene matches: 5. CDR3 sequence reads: CASSEGQVNNEQFF. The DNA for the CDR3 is TGTGCCAGCAGCGAGGGACAGGTCAACAATGAGCAGTTCTTC.

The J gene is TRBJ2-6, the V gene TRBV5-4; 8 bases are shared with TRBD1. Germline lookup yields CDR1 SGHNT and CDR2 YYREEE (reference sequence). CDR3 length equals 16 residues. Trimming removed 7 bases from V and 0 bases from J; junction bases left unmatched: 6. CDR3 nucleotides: TGTGCCAGCTCCGGGACAGGACGCTCTGGGGCCAACGTCCTGACTTTC. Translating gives CASSGTGRSGANVLTF.

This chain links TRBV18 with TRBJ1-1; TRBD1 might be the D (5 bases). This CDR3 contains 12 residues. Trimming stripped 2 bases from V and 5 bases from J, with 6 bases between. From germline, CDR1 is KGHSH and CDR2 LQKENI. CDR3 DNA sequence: TGTGCCAGCTCACCAAAGGGGACTGAAGCTTTCTTT. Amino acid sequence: CASSPKGTEAFF.

The CDR3 sequence is CASSPRETQYF. CDR3 coding DNA: TGTGCCAGCAGTCCCCGAGAGACCCAGTACTTC. The rearrangement links TRBV12-3 or TRBV12-4 to TRBJ2-5; D call uncertain. This CDR3 region has 11 residues. V shed 5 bases and J shed 4 bases, with 5 bases lying between them.

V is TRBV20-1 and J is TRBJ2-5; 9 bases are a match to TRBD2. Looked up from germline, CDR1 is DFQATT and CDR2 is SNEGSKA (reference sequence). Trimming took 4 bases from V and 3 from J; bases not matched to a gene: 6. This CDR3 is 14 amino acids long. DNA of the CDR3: TGCAGTGCTATTCCGGGACTAGCAGAAGAGACCCAGTACTTC. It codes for CSAIPGLAEETQYF.

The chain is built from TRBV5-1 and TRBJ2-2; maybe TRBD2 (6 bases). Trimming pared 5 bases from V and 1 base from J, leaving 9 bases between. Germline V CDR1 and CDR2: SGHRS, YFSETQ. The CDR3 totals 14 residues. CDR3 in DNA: TGCGCCAGCAGAGGACTAATGAACACCGGGGAGCTGTTTTTT. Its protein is CASRGLMNTGELFF.